These 5 T cell receptor beta chains were sequenced from one sample in a study of T cell repertoires in cytomegalovirus infection. The antigens for these receptors are not known. TCRdb re-analysed the reads in MiXCR, keeping a single row per CDR3 protein. The sample has 80,000 to 90,000 distinct CDR3 sequences, about 45% seen once. Sequenced here: CD8+ T cells from cultured PBMCs, sampled from culture after CMV antigen stimulation. All receptors derive from a human donor in good health (CMV status not recorded). Some clones in this sample may be carry-over from other donors' samples.

V usage is TRBV11-3 and J usage is TRBJ2-2, with 9 bases aligning to TRBD2. The CDR3 extends over 16 amino acids. J lost 2 bases, V lost 3 bases, and 4 bases had no gene match. The germline V gene has CDR1 SGHNT and CDR2 YENEEA. Here the CDR3 DNA reads TGTGCCAGCAGCTTGAGGCTAGCGGGAAACACCGGGGAGCTGTTTTTT. This codes for CASSLRLAGNTGELFF.

This clonotype was seen a few times. The rearrangement uses TRBV12-3 or TRBV12-4 and TRBJ1-5; D gene ambiguous. The CDR3 is 14 residues long. V was shortened by 5 bases and J by 4 bases, with 12 bases between the two germline ends. The DNA for the CDR3 is TGTGCCAGCAGTCTGGAGGGTTCAAATCAGCCCCAGCATTTT. It codes for CASSLEGSNQPQHF.

This clonotype was counted only a few times. The J gene is TRBJ2-2, the V gene TRBV7-8, with a tentative D call TRBD1 (6 bases). The CDR3 consists of 15 residues. Trimming took 5 bases from V and 1 from J, leaving 11 bases between them. Germline-derived CDR1 and CDR2 are SGHVS and FQNEAQ. The CDR3 DNA sequence: TGTGCCAGCAGCCACGGGACAAGGAACACCGGGGAGCTGTTTTTT. The encoded protein is CASSHGTRNTGELFF.

This clonotype has ten or more counts. V is TRBV7-4 and J is TRBJ1-2; no reliable D call. V was shortened by 4 bases and J by 8 bases, with 8 bases between the two germline ends. The germline gives CDR1 SGHVT, CDR2 SQSDAQ. The CDR3 runs 11 residues. The CDR3 nucleotides read TGTGCCAGCAGCTCCCTCTGGGGCTACACCTTC. Translation: CASSSLWGYTF.

The chain uses TRBV7-6 and TRBJ2-7; possible D gene TRBD2, 5 bases. Trimming shortened V by 3 bases and J by 2 bases, and 11 bases separated the two germline ends. The germline CDR1 and CDR2 sequences are SGHVS and FNYEAQ. This CDR3 comprises 14 residues. The CDR3 DNA is TGTGCCAGCAGCTTCAGAGGGATGCCCTACGAGCAGTACTTC. This gives the protein CASSFRGMPYEQYF.